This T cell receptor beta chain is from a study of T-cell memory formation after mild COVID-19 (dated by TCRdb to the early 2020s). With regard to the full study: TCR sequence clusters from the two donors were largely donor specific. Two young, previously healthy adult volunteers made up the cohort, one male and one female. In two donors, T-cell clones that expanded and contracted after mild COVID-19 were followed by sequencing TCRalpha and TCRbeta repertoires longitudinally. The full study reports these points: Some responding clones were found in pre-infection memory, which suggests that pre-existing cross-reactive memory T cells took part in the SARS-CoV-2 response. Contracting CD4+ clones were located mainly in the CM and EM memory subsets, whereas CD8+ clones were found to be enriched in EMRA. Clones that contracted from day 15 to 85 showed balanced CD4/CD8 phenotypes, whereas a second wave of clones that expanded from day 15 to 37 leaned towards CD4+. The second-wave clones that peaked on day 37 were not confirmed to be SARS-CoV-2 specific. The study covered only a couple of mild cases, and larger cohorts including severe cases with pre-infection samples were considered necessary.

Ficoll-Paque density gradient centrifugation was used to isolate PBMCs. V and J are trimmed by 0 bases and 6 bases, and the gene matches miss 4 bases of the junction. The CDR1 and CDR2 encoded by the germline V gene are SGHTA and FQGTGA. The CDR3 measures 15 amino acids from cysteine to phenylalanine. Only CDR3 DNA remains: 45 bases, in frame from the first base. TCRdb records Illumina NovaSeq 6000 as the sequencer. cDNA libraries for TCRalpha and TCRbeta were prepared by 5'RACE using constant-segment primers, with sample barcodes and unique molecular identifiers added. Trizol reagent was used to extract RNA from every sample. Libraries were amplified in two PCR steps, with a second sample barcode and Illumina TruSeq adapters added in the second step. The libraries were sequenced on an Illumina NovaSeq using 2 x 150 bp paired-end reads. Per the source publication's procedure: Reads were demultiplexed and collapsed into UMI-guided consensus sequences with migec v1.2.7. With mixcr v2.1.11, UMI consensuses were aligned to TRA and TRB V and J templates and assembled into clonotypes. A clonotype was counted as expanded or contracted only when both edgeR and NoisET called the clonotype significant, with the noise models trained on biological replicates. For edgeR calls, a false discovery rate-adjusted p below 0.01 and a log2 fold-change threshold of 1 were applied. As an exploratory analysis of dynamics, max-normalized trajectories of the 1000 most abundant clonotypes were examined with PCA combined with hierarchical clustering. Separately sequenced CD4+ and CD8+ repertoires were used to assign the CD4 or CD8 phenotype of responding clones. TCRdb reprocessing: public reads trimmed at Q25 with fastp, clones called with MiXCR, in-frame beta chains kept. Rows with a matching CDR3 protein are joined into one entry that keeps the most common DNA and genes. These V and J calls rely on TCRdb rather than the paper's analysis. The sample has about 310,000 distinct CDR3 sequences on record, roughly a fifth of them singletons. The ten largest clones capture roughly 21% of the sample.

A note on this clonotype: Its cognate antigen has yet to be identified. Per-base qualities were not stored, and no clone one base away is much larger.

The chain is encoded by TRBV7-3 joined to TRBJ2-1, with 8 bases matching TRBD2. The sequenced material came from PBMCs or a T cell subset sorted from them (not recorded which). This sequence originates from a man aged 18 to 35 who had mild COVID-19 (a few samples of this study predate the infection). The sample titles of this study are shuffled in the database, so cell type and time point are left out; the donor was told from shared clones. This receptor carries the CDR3 CASSLTPGTSNEQFF. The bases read TGTGCCAGCAGCTTAACGCCCGGGACTAGCAATGAGCAGTTCTTC.